This T cell receptor (beta chain) was sequenced in a study of T cells in Graves' hyperthyroidism and ophthalmopathy. Study-wide results and limits: The model anticipated ophthalmopathy a median around six months pre-onset.

This clonotype was observed many times. Its target is not known. Germline is not matched at one junction end, which may reflect a read error. RNA transcripts gave rise to amplified TCR beta CDR3 regions. TCR CDR3 underwent first-round RT-PCR with the HTBI primer set. Using its own MiXCR run on the multiplex PCR reads, TCRdb lists one record per CDR3 protein. Of under 450,000 distinct CDR3 sequences detected, 15% to 18% appear once; the ten largest clones hold 13% to 15%. Germline V gene lookup returns CDR1 SGHRS and CDR2 YFSETQ. The CDR3 sequence is 15 residues long. No ophthalmopathy progression within 18 months constituted stable Graves' hyperthyroidism.

The chain couples TRBV5-1 to TRBJ2-2; 7 bases fit TRBD2. This receptor was identified in a woman aged 18 to 35 with Graves' hyperthyroidism. The specimen was blood. CDR3: CASCLAGENTGELFF. The CDR3 coding sequence is TGCGCCAGCTGCTTAGCGGGCGAGAACACCGGGGAGCTGTTTTTT.